This TCR beta chain was sequenced in a study of T-cell memory formation after mild COVID-19. Findings of the study overall: In pre-infection memory, a portion of responding clones appeared, which suggested that cross-reactive memory joined. There was a balanced CD4/CD8 profile in clones contracting day 15 to 85, and later expanders leaned CD4+.

As concerns this clonotype: Its antigen is unknown.

V lost 4 bases, J lost 9 bases, and 11 bases stayed unmatched. Germline V gene lookup returns CDR1 SEHNR and CDR2 FQNEAQ (reference sequence). This CDR3 spans 15 amino acids. From 5'RACE with constant-segment primers came TCR alpha and TCR beta cDNA libraries that carried sample barcodes and UMIs. TCRdb called the 5' RACE reads again in MiXCR, with one record for every CDR3 protein. This table holds about 310,000 distinct CDR3 sequences, approximately 19% found once. The source is a man between 18 and 29 years old who had mild COVID-19 (a few samples of this study predate the infection). Cell type and time point are not known. Sequencing was carried out using PBMCs or a T cell subset sorted from them (not recorded which). The chain carries TRBV7-9 and TRBJ2-1; TRBD1 aligns across 8 bases. This chain's CDR3 is CASSSIGQGNTEQFF. CDR3 DNA sequence: TGTGCCAGCAGCTCTATCGGACAGGGAAACACTGAGCAGTTCTTC.